This TCR beta chain was identified in a study of T cell repertoires in aging, cancer and after chemotherapy. Across the study: Chronic lymphocytic leukemia patients on fludarabine- or bendamustine-based regimens gave paired samples before and after chemotherapy. The full dataset contained 9.1 million or so TCR reads. Points from the study as a whole: Rebound thymic output was suggested by rising median generation probability during chemotherapy in each cancer cohort. Immunological memory after chemotherapy cannot be judged from the repertoire data.

Worth noting for this clonotype: The antigen remains undetermined.

TCR beta rearrangements were amplified from peripheral blood genomic DNA. TRB rearrangements spanning V, D and J were amplified using mixed TRB-A/B primers. A single record per CDR3 protein comes from TCRdb applying MiXCR to the multiplex PCR reads. The data contain about 12,000 distinct CDR3 sequences, around a quarter of them singletons. The CDR3 is 12 residues long. The germline gives CDR1 MDHEN, CDR2 SYDVKM. Trimming removed 4 bases at V and 9 bases at J, with 10 bases between. This chain connects TRBV28 to TRBJ2-1; D is perhaps TRBD2 (5 bases). Sequenced input: blood. This clonotype was obtained from a human donor with a blood cancer. This CDR3 reads CASSSSIGEQFF. In DNA, the CDR3 is TGTGCCAGCAGTTCTAGCATTGGTGAGCAGTTCTTC.